This record concerns one TCR beta chain sequence. The target antigen is unknown. An end of the junction differs from the germline gene, which may be a read error. This specimen belongs to a study of tumor-infiltrating lymphocytes in primary liver carcinoma. Study summary: The study included patients who were men and women aged 30 to 69 years.

The CDR3 is 13 amino acids. Germline-derived CDR1 and CDR2 are MDHEN and SYDVKM. Alongside blood RNA obtained from unsorted whole blood, germline DNA was also extracted. A constant-region primer served to make TCR beta cDNA from roughly 500 ng total RNA. Employing slightly modified ARM-PCR, three nested multiplex PCR rounds were run, and these gave rise to the TCR beta libraries. Running roughly 10 cycles apiece, the first two PCR rounds relied on TRBV1-TRBV30 forward primers together with a C-beta reverse primer. Via MiXCR, TCRdb re-called the multiplex PCR reads, giving one row per CDR3 protein. The sample yields 300,000 to 400,000 distinct CDR3 sequences, approximately 60% seen once. Whole-study results and caveats: The use of bulk unsorted samples meant that CD4+ and CD8+ repertoires were not compared.

Sample: peripheral blood. The TCR originated in a middle-aged man with primary liver carcinoma and hepatitis B virus infection. The chain couples TRBV28 to TRBJ2-1; D possibly corresponds to TRBD2 (6 bases). This CDR3 is CATIRLRGHELFF. The DNA for the CDR3 is TGTGCCACCATCCGACTGCGGGGCCATGAGCTGTTCTTC. The full variable domain, in which reference TRBV28 and TRBJ2-1 provide the parts outside the CDR3, is DVKVTQSSRYLVKRTGEKVFLECVQDMDHENMFWYRQDPGLGLRLIYFSYDVKMKEKGDIPEGYSVSREKKERFSLILESASTNQTSMYLCATIRLRGHELFFGPGTRLTVL.